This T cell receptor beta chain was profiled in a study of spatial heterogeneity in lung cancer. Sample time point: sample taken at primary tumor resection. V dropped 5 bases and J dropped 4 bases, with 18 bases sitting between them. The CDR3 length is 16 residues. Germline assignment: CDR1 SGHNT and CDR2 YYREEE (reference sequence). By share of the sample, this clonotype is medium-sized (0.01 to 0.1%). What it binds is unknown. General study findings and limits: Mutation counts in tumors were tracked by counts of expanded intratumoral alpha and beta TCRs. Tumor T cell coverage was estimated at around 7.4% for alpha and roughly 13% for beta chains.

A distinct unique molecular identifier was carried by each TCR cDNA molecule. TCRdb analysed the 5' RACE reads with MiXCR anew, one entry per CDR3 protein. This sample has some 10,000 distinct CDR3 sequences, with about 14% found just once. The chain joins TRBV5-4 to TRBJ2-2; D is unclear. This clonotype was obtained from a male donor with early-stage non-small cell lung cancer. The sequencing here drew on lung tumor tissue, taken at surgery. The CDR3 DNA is TGTGCCAGCAGTAGAGCCGGAACTGACGGCACCGGGGAGCTGTTTTTT. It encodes CASSRAGTDGTGELFF.